This TCR beta chain originates from a study of Tregs in tolerant kidney transplant recipients. General study results and limits: Expanding Tregs on activated donor B cells appeared to best identify donor-specific TCRbeta clones. Validation in larger populations is needed because few patients were studied.

This clone was counted once. Its antigen is unidentified. Libraries were prepared by immunoSEQ multiplex PCR; TCRdb keeps only in-frame clonotypes and omits some of them. The sample shows under 80,000 clones, approximately 83% of them seen only once. The length of the CDR3 is 17 residues. Deletions cut 4 bases from V and 11 bases from J, with 29 bases between. The V gene's germline CDR1 is SGHTA and CDR2 FQGNSA. An overnight rest at 37°C with 200 IU/ml IL-2 preceded regulatory T cell sorting from thawed PBMCs. The receptor was derived from a human donor who received a combined kidney and bone marrow transplant. This chain uses TRBV7-2 with TRBJ2-5, with D perhaps being TRBD1 or TRBD2 (5 bases each). The source material was Tregs from blood, sampled before the transplant. Here the CDR3 DNA reads TGTGCCAGCAGCTCCCGACGCAGTGCTGGGCAGGGCAGGGAGCAGTACTTC. It yields the protein CASSSRRSAGQGREQYF.